These T cell receptor beta chains were read from a single sample in a study of early T cells in non-severe SARS-CoV-2 infection. TCRdb re-analysed the 5' RACE reads in MiXCR, keeping a single row per CDR3 protein. The sample consists of just over 95,000 distinct CDR3 sequences, approximately 11% of them appearing once. The material sequenced was whole blood, taken at baseline. The receptors stem from an adult who was a healthcare worker with PCR-confirmed SARS-CoV-2 infection or an uninfected control (not recorded which). Each CDR3 is given with its conserved first and last residue. D genes are given only for firm matches. Not all rows give a size; the values are once, few, many and, for expanded clones, a class.

15	TRBV5-6	TRBJ2-6	NA	NA	CASSFSPSGANVLTF	TGTGCCAGCAGCTTCAGCCCCTCTGGGGCCAACGTCCTGACTTTC
16	TRBV4-2	TRBJ2-7	few	NA	CASSHPDSARAYEQYF	TGTGCCAGCAGCCACCCGGACAGCGCTAGAGCCTACGAGCAGTACTTC
15	TRBV7-6	TRBJ2-1	NA	NA	CASSPYGGRSNEQFF	TGTGCCAGCAGCCCCTACGGCGGGCGGTCGAATGAGCAGTTCTTC
14	TRBV18	TRBJ1-2	NA	NA	CASSPQVDDYGYTF	TGTGCCAGCTCACCACAGGTGGACGACTATGGCTACACCTTC
16	TRBV6-6	TRBJ2-7	NA	TRBD1	CASSSPGTGASYEQYF	TGTGCCAGCAGTTCCCCCGGGACAGGGGCCTCCTACGAGCAGTACTTC
15	TRBV4-2	TRBJ1-2	NA	NA	CASSQEAGKNYGYTF	TGTGCCAGCAGCCAAGAAGCAGGCAAAAACTATGGCTACACCTTC
14	TRBV9	TRBJ1-2	few	NA	CASSQTGRIYGYTF	TGTGCCAGCAGCCAAACCGGACGGATCTATGGCTACACCTTC
16	TRBV15	TRBJ2-3	few	TRBD2	CATRELSGGGTDTQYF	TGTGCCACCAGGGAACTTAGCGGGGGAGGGACAGATACGCAGTATTTT
15	TRBV4-2	TRBJ2-5	many	NA	CASSQEAGGGETQYF	TGTGCCAGCAGCCAAGAAGCTGGAGGGGGAGAGACCCAGTACTTC
15	TRBV6-5	TRBJ2-3	few	NA	CASSYSRFSTDTQYF	TGTGCCAGCAGTTACTCCCGATTTTCCACAGATACGCAGTATTTT
15	TRBV5-5	TRBJ2-2	NA	NA	CASVGAPSNTGELFF	TGTGCCAGCGTCGGGGCGCCTTCGAACACCGGGGAGCTGTTTTTT
15	TRBV19	TRBJ2-7	NA	NA	CASTPSTSLSGEQYF	TGTGCCAGTACCCCATCGACTAGTCTGTCCGGCGAGCAGTACTTC
13	TRBV7-2	TRBJ2-3	many	NA	CASSLGSLGTQYF	TGTGCCAGCAGCTTAGGGTCGTTAGGTACGCAGTATTTT
14	TRBV7-2	TRBJ2-3	NA	NA	CASSDWTSTDTQYF	TGTGCCAGCAGCGATTGGACTAGCACAGATACGCAGTATTTT
14	TRBV29-1	TRBJ1-5	few	TRBD1	CSVAQGGLGQPQHF	TGCAGCGTTGCCCAAGGGGGCCTAGGTCAGCCCCAGCATTTT
15	TRBV5-1	TRBJ2-1	many	NA	CASSSYRVSYNEQFF	TGCGCCAGCAGCTCTTACAGGGTTTCCTACAATGAGCAGTTCTTC
16	TRBV9	TRBJ2-1	many	TRBD2	CASSVVSSGSHNEQFF	TGTGCCAGCAGCGTAGTATCTAGCGGGAGTCACAATGAGCAGTTCTTC
15	TRBV5-1	TRBJ2-6	few	TRBD1	CASSLTGGEANVLTF	TGCGCCAGCAGCTTGACAGGGGGTGAGGCCAACGTCCTGACTTTC
11	TRBV19	TRBJ2-1	few	NA	CATSSYNEQFF	TGTGCCACGAGCTCCTACAATGAGCAGTTCTTC
15	TRBV27	TRBJ2-7	NA	NA	CASSYTTGRAYEQYF	TGTGCCAGCAGTTATACGACGGGACGGGCCTACGAGCAGTACTTC
12	TRBV20-1	TRBJ2-5	few	NA	CSASLLTETQYF	TGCAGTGCTAGCCTACTCACAGAGACCCAGTACTTC
14	TRBV7-9	TRBJ2-3	many	NA	CASSTSLNTDTQYF	TGTGCCAGCAGCACTAGCTTGAACACAGATACGCAGTATTTT
14	TRBV18	TRBJ1-2	many	TRBD1	CASSPGQGTYGYTF	TGTGCCAGCTCACCAGGACAGGGGACCTATGGCTACACCTTC
17	TRBV6-5	TRBJ2-7	NA	TRBD1	CASSARGTGTGGYEQYF	TGTGCCAGCAGCGCCCGCGGTACGGGGACAGGGGGCTACGAGCAGTACTTC
14	TRBV27	TRBJ1-2	many	NA	CASSFRGLRDGYTF	TGTGCCAGCAGTTTCAGGGGCCTGAGGGATGGCTACACCTTC
16	TRBV6-5	TRBJ2-2	NA	NA	CASSPQDQTNTGELFF	TGTGCCAGCAGTCCCCAGGACCAAACGAACACCGGGGAGCTGTTTTTT
13	TRBV11-2	TRBJ1-2	many	NA	CASSLTPLGIVTF	TGTGCCAGCAGCTTAACCCCCTTGGGGATAGTCACCTTC
14	TRBV24-1	TRBJ2-1	many	NA	CATSERRVGNEQFF	TGTGCCACCAGTGAACGCAGGGTCGGCAATGAGCAGTTCTTC
16	TRBV2	TRBJ2-1	few	TRBD2	CASRTGLAGGIGEQFF	TGTGCCAGCAGGACGGGACTAGCGGGGGGGATAGGTGAGCAGTTCTTC